The source of this T cell receptor beta chain is a study of read filtering for tumor transcriptome and immune sequencing. Study in general: Revised staging placed eight or nine patients in R-ISS I, roughly 16 in II, more than 5 in III. Transcriptome libraries were built from DNase-treated RNA.

Germline V lookup: CDR1 SEHNR, CDR2 FQNEAQ (reference sequence). V lost 5 bases and J lost 3, with 14 bases in between. This CDR3 is built from 15 residues. This library used around 400 ng RNA and molecular barcoded adaptors spanning alpha/delta and beta/gamma chains. Each CDR3 protein is one row after TCRdb ran MiXCR on the reads. The sample yields under 50,000 distinct CDR3 sequences, roughly an eighth seen once. This receptor was obtained from a donor at least 40 years old with multiple myeloma. The chain combines TRBV7-9 with TRBJ2-4; the D gene could be TRBD1 or TRBD2 (6 bases each). The sequenced sample was a population of CD138-negative cells sorted from bone marrow. As DNA, the CDR3 is TGTGCCAGCAGCCAAGGGGGGAGCGTCAAAAACATTCAGTACTTC. This translates into CASSQGGSVKNIQYF.